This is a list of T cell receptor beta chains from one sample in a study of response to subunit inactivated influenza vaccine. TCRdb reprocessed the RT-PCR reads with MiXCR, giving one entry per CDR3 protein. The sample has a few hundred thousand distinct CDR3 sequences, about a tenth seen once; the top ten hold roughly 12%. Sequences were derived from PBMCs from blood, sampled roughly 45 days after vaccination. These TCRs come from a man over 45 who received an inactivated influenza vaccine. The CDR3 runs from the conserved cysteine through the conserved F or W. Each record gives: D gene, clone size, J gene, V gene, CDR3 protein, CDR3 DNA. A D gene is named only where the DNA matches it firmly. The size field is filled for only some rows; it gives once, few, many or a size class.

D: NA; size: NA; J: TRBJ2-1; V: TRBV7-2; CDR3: CASSLDSGASYDEQFF; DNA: TGTGCCAGCAGCTTAGATTCGGGAGCCAGCTACGATGAGCAGTTCTTC
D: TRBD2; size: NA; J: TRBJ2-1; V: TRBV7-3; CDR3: CASSPRLTSGSNEQFF; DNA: TGTGCCAGCAGCCCCCGCCTGACTAGCGGGAGCAATGAGCAGTTCTTC
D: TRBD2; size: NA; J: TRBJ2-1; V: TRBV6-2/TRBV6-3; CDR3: CASSSGLVFNEQFF; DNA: TGTGCCAGCAGTTCCGGACTAGTATTCAATGAGCAGTTCTTC
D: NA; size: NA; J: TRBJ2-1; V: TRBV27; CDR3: CASRPQGSKNEQFF; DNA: TGTGCCAGCAGGCCACAGGGATCTAAGAATGAGCAGTTCTTC
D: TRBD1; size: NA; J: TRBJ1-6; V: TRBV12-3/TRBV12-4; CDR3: CASSLGDRQNSPLHF; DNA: TGTGCCAGCAGTTTAGGGGACAGACAGAATTCACCCCTCCACTTT
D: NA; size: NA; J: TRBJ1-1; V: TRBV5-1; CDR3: CASSFQPENTEAFF; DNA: TGCGCCAGCAGCTTTCAACCTGAGAACACTGAAGCTTTCTTT
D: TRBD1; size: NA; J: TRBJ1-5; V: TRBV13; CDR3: CASSLRQGAGGQPQHF; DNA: TGTGCCAGCAGCTTACGACAGGGGGCCGGGGGTCAGCCCCAGCATTTT
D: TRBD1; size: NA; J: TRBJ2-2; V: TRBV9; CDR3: CASSVRRQGGDTGELFF; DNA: TGTGCCAGCAGCGTTCGACGACAGGGGGGGGACACCGGGGAGCTGTTTTTT
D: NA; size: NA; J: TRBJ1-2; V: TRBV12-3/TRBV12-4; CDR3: CASSSSYGYTF; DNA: TGTGCCAGCAGTTCATCTTATGGCTACACCTTC
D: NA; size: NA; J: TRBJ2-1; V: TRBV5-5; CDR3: CASKPDGAYNEQFF; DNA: TGTGCCAGCAAACCGGACGGAGCCTACAATGAGCAGTTCTTC
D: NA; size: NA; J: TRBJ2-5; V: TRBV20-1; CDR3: CSARRPGHLQETQYF; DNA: TGCAGTGCTAGACGGCCGGGACACCTCCAAGAGACCCAGTACTTC
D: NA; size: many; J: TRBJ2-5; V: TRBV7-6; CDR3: CASSLLRETQYF; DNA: TGTGCCAGCAGCTTACTAAGGGAGACCCAGTACTTC
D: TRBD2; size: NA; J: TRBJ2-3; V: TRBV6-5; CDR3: CASSWGGLAGGASTDTQYF; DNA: TGTGCCAGCAGTTGGGGAGGACTAGCGGGGGGTGCTAGCACAGATACGCAGTATTTT
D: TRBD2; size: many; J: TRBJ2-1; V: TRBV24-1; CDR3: CATSDLLAGGGNEQFF; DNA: TGTGCCACCAGTGATTTGTTAGCGGGGGGAGGTAATGAGCAGTTCTTC
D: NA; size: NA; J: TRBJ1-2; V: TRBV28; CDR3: CASSSSLYGLPYGYTF; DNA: TGTGCCAGCAGTTCGAGTTTATACGGTTTACCCTATGGCTACACCTTC
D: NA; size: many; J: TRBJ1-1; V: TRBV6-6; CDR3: CASVMNTEAFF; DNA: TGTGCCAGCGTCATGAACACTGAAGCTTTCTTT
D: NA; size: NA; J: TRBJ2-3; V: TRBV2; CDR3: CASQRSTDTQYF; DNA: TGTGCCAGCCAGAGAAGCACAGATACGCAGTATTTT
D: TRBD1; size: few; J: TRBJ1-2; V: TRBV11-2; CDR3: CASSLLPTGISYGYTF; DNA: TGTGCCAGCAGCTTACTACCGACAGGGATCTCGTATGGCTACACCTTC
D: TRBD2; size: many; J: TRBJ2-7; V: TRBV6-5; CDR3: CASSYGSGRAVYEQYF; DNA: TGTGCCAGCAGTTACGGAAGCGGGAGGGCGGTTTACGAGCAGTACTTC
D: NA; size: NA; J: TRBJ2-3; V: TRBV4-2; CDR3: CASSQGPQDTQYF; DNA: TGTGCCAGCAGCCAAGGCCCCCAAGATACGCAGTATTTT
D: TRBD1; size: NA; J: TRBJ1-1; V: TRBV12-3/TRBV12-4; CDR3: CASRKTGARPFEAFF; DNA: TGTGCCAGCAGAAAGACAGGGGCCCGACCTTTTGAAGCTTTCTTT
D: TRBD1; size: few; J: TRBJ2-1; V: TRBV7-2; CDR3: CASSLVTGVYNEQFF; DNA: TGTGCCAGCAGCTTAGTTACAGGGGTTTACAATGAGCAGTTCTTC
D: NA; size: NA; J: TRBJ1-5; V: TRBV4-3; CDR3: CASSQDTGRGQPQHF; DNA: TGCGCCAGCAGCCAAGATACGGGGCGCGGTCAGCCCCAGCATTTT
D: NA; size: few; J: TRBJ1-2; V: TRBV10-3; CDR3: CAISESGNSQGGYTF; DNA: TGTGCCATCAGTGAGTCTGGGAACAGCCAGGGTGGCTACACCTTC
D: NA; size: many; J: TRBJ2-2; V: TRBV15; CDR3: CATSREPGLGTGELFF; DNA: TGTGCCACCAGCAGAGAACCGGGTTTGGGCACCGGGGAGCTGTTTTTT
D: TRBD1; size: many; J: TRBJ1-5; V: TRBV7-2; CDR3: CASSLGTVNQPQHF; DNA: TGTGCCAGCAGCTTGGGGACAGTGAATCAGCCCCAGCATTTT
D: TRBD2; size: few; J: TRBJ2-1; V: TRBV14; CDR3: CASSQGGLADEQFF; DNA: TGTGCCAGCAGCCAAGGGGGACTAGCGGATGAGCAGTTCTTC
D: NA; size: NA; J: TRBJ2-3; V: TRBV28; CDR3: CASTGAPGGRTDTQYF; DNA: TGTGCCAGCACTGGGGCCCCCGGGGGCCGCACAGATACGCAGTATTTT